This T cell receptor (beta chain) was retrieved from a study of OX40 agonist ivuxolimab in advanced cancers. The overall study: Checkpoint inhibitors had been given previously to about 40% of patients.

TCRdb's table, derived via immunoSEQ multiplex PCR, lists solely in-frame clones and lacks some. The sample includes 60,000 to 75,000 clones, 80% to 95% of them seen just once. Collection of blood occurred at baseline, at cycle 4 day 1, and at cycle 7 day 1. This material consisted of CD4+ or CD8+ T cells sorted from blood, taken in a trial of the OX40 agonist ivuxolimab. This TCR was sampled from an adult with an advanced solid tumor such as melanoma, head and neck, liver or kidney cancer.

Here the CDR3 reads CAISEPGRNTEAFF. CDR3 bases: TGTGCCATCAGTGAGCCGGGGAGGAACACTGAAGCTTTCTTT. The rearrangement joins TRBV10-3 to TRBJ1-1, with D hard to call. The germline V and J ends were trimmed by 2 bases and 1 base, with 8 bases remaining between them. CDR3 length: 14 amino acids. Looked up from germline, CDR1 is ENHRY and CDR2 is SYGVKD.